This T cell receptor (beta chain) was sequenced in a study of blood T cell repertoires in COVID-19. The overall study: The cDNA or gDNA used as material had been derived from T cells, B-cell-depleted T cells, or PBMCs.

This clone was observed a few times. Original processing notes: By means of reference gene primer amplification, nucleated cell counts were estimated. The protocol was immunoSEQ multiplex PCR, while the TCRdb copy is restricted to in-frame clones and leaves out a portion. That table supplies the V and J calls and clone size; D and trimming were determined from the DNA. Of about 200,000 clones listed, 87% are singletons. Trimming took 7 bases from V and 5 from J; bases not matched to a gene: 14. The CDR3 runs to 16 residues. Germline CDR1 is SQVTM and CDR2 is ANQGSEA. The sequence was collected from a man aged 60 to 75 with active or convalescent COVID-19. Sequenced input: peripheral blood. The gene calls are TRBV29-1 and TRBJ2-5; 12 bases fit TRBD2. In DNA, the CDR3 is TGCAGCGGTCTGAGATACGCTAGCGGGGGGGATGAGACCCAGTACTTC. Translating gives CSGLRYASGGDETQYF.